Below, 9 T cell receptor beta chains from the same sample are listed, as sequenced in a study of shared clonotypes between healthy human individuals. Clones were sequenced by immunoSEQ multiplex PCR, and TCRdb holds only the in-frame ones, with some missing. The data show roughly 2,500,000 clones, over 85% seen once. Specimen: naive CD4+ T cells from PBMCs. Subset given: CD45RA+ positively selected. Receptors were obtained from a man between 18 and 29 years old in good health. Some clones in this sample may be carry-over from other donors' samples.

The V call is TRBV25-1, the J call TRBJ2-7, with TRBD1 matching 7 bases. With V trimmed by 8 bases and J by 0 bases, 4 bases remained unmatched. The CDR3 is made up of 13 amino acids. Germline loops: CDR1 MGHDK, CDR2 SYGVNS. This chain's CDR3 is CASGRQGSYEQYF. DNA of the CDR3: TGTGCCAGCGGTAGACAGGGCTCCTACGAGCAGTACTTC.

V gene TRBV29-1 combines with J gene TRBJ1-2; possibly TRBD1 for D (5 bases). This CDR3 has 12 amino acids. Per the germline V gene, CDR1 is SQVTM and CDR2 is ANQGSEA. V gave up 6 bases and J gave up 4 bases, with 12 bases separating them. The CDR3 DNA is TGCAGCGTGACGGGGGGTACCTATGGCTACACCTTC. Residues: CSVTGGTYGYTF.

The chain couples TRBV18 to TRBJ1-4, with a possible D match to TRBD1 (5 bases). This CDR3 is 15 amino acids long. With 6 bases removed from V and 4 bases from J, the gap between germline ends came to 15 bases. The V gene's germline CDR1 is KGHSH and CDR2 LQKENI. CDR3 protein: CASSSGTAYNEKLFF. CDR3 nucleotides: TGTGCCAGCTCGTCCGGGACCGCGTATAATGAAAAACTGTTTTTT.

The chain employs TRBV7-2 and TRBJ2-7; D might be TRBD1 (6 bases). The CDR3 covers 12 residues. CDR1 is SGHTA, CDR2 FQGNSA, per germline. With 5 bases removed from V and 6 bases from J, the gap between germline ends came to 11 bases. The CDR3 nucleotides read TGTGCCAGCAGCCAAGACAGGCCCGAGCAGTACTTC. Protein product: CASSQDRPEQYF. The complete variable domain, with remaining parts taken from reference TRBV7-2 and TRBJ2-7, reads GAGVSQSPSNKVTEKGKDVELRCDPISGHTALYWYRQSLGQGLEFLIYFQGNSAPDKSGLPSDRFSAERTGGSVSTLTIQRTQQEDSAVYLCASSQDRPEQYFGPGTRLTVT.

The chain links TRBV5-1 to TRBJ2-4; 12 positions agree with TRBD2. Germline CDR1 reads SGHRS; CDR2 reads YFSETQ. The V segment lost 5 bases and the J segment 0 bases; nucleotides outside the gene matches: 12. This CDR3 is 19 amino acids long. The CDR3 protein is CASRSQASGRAEAKNIQYF. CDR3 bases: TGCGCCAGCAGGAGCCAGGCTAGCGGGAGGGCCGAAGCCAAAAACATTCAGTACTTC.

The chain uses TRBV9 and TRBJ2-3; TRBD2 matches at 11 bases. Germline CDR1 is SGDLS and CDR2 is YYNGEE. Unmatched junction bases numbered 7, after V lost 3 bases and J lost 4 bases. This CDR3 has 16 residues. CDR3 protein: CASSAQTSGVSDTQYF. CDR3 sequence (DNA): TGTGCCAGCAGCGCACAGACTAGCGGGGTTTCAGATACGCAGTATTTT.

The CDR3 region is CASSLGDSNEKLFF. The CDR3 DNA reads as TGTGCCAGCAGCCTGGGAGACAGTAATGAAAAACTGTTTTTT. The chain carries TRBV9 and TRBJ1-4; a possible D gene is TRBD1 (5 bases). Per germline, CDR1 SGDLS and CDR2 YYNGEE. This CDR3 region has 14 residues. Trimming took off 4 bases at V and 4 bases at J, with 11 bases between the two ends.

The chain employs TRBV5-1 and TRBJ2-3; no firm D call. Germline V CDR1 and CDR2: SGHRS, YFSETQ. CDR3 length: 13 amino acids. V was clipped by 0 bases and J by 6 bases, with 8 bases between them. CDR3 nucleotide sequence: TGCGCCAGCAGCTTGGAAATATATGATACGCAGTATTTT. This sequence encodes CASSLEIYDTQYF.

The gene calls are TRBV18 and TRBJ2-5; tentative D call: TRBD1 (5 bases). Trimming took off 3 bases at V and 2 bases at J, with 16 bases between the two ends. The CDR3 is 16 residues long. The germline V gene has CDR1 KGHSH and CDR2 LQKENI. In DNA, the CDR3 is TGTGCCAGCTCACCTCCCGGACATCGGATACAAGAGACCCAGTACTTC. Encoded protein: CASSPPGHRIQETQYF. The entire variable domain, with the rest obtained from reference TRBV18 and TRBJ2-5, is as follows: NAGVMQNPRHLVRRRGQEARLRCSPMKGHSHVYWYRQLPEEGLKFMVYLQKENIIDESGMPKERFSAEFPKEGPSILRIQQVVRGDSAAYFCASSPPGHRIQETQYFGPGTRLLVL.